What follows describes a single T cell receptor (beta chain). Its antigen target is currently unknown. No base quality information exists; no much larger clone differs at one position. This sample is drawn from a study of PD-L1 blockade in urothelial cancer (dated by TCRdb to 2016 to 2017). As for the study more broadly: Every patient began therapy in 2014 and was given atezolizumab 1,200 mg intravenously every 3 weeks. In the same patients, whole exome sequencing and RNA sequencing of pretreatment tumors were performed in addition to TCR sequencing. Blood samples were analyzed at two time points: 3 weeks after treatment start (second dose) and 6 weeks after treatment start. Blood samples yielded a median of roughly 140,000 T cells and some 80,000 unique TCRs, with median clonality approximately 0.08. Durable clinical benefit was defined as a progression-free survival longer than 6 months, and TCR features were additionally tested against progression-free survival and overall survival. Pretreatment tumor samples, along with matched peripheral blood collected serially before and after atezolizumab treatment, underwent TCR sequencing. Nine patients reached durable clinical benefit, while some 20 patients did not. About 85% of the roughly 29 patients were identified as males with urothelial cancer of bladder origin, and a prior smoking history was reported by 18 of 29 patients. Somatic, immune and clinical correlates of response to PD-L1 blockade with atezolizumab in urothelial cancer were the focus of an exploratory multi-omic analysis. An ECOG performance status of 0 or 1 was recorded for the patients, and 0 to 3 prior chemotherapy regimens had been received by the patients. Some 29 patients had pretreatment blood TCR-seq, approximately 24 had at least one posttreatment blood collection, and approximately 24 had tumor TCR-seq. The full study reports these points: A pretreatment peripheral blood TCR clonality below the median was linked to improved progression-free and overall survival. Because the sample size was small (n of about 30) and many of the analyses were exploratory, the results are meant to be hypothesis-generating. Among patients with durable benefit, tumor-associated TCR clones showed greater expansion in peripheral blood 3 weeks after treatment started (n = 22, p = 0.022).

The cohort comprised 25 to 35 patients with locally advanced or metastatic urothelial carcinoma treated at Memorial Sloan Kettering on a trial protocol. Peripheral blood mononuclear cells were collected from each patient pretreatment and during treatment, giving between 1 and 8 total time points per patient. The Qiagen DNeasy Blood extraction kit was used to purify genomic DNA from total PBMCs and tumor samples. Collected pretreatment and during treatment, PBMCs were isolated and stored as previously described. Synthetic TCR analog templates were spiked into each PCR to estimate absolute template abundance from read counts. The immunoSEQ assay used bias-controlled V and J gene primers to amplify TCRbeta CDR3 regions from genomic DNA. Rearranged TCRbeta segments were sequenced at approximately 20X coverage. From the authors' description of their analysis: Sequencing errors were corrected by clustering, and CDR3s were annotated against IMGT so that V, D and J genes could be assigned. Downstream analyses used only productive TCRbeta rearrangements, leaving out any out-of-frame or stop-codon sequences. Clonality was computed as one minus Shannon entropy normalized by the log of the number of unique productive sequences. Fisher's exact test with Benjamini-Hochberg correction, using a cutoff of adjusted p below 0.01, was how clones that differed between time points or between blood and tumor were identified. Not all clones reach the TCRdb copy of this immuneACCESS table, which keeps in-frame sequences only. Checked studies attribute under half of the gap to unresolved V genes and leave the rest unexplained. V and J calls and clone size are given by that table; D and trimming were obtained from the DNA. The sample data list more than 40,000 clones, and around 85% of these were observed just once. The top ten constitute approximately 16% of the sample.

The source material was PBMCs, sampled around atezolizumab (anti-PD-L1) treatment. This clonotype originated in a man between 60 and 75 years old with urothelial cancer.

The DNA sequence is as follows: TGTGCCAGTAGTATAGAACCTCCTAGCGGGGTATACAATGAGCAGTTCTTC. It codes for CASSIEPPSGVYNEQFF. The sequence links TRBV19 to TRBJ2-1, and TRBD2 aligns with 9 junction nucleotides. For CDR1 and CDR2, the germline V gene (reference sequence) lists LNHDA and SQIVND. The CDR3 runs 17 amino acids, cysteine and phenylalanine included. The CDR3 DNA has 51 bases and is translated from base 1. After removal of 0 bases from V and 4 bases from J, the junction retains 7 bases not matched to a gene.